This TCR beta chain was recorded in a study of OX40 agonist ivuxolimab in advanced cancers. Study in general: Ivuxolimab was delivered to patients intravenously every 2 weeks at doses spanning 0.01 to 10 mg/kg. Partial responses were achieved by three patients: one hepatocellular carcinoma, two cutaneous melanoma.

Points from the study as a whole: Partial responders treated at 0.1-3.0 mg/kg exhibited clonal expansion among the lowest measured.

Generated by immunoSEQ multiplex PCR, the TCRdb table keeps only in-frame clones and is missing some. Here the sample spans tens of thousands of clones, 80% to 95% being singletons. Points on this clone: Its antigen is currently unknown.

The source is an adult with an advanced solid tumor such as melanoma, head and neck, liver or kidney cancer. The source material was CD4+ or CD8+ T cells sorted from blood, sampled in a trial of the OX40 agonist ivuxolimab.

CDR3 residues: CASSPPFRGLGTGELFF. DNA of the CDR3: TGTGCCAGCTCACCACCTTTTCGGGGTTTGGGCACCGGGGAGCTGTTTTTT. This chain joins TRBV18 and TRBJ2-2; D perhaps matches TRBD2 (5 bases). V was pared by 0 bases and J by 4 bases, with 15 bases between. The CDR3 loop spans 17 amino acids. In germline, CDR1 is KGHSH, CDR2 LQKENI.